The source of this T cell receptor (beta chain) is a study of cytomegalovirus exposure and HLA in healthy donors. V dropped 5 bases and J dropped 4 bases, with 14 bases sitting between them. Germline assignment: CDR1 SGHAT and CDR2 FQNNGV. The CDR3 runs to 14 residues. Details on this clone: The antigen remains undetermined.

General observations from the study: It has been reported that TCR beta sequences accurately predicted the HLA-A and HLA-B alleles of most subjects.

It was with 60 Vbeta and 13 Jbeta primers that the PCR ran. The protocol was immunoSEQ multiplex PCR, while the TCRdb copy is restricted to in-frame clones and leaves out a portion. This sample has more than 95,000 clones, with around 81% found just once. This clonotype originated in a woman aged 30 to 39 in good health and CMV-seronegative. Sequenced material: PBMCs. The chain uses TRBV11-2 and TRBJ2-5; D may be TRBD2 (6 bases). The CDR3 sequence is CASSAEGMLETQYF. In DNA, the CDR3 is TGTGCCAGCAGCGCGGAGGGGATGTTAGAGACCCAGTACTTC.